Described below is a single T cell receptor (beta chain) sequence and its context. The sample originates from a study of T cells of healthy individuals. TCRdb analysed the 5' RACE reads with MiXCR anew, one entry per CDR3 protein. The sample has over 95,000 distinct CDR3 sequences; 17% are singletons. V shed 0 bases, J shed 4 bases, and the junction held 1 base outside the gene matches. The CDR3 contains 15 residues. Germline V gives CDR1 SEHNR, CDR2 FQNEAQ (reference sequence). The chain links TRBV7-9 to TRBJ1-3, with TRBD1 matching 9 bases. This clonotype was sampled from a human donor in good health. Here the CDR3 DNA reads TGTGCCAGCAGCTTAGCGGGACAGGGAGGAAACACCATATATTTT. Its translation: CASSLAGQGGNTIYF.